The next 17 T cell receptor beta chains were all read from a single sample in a study of blood T cells in healthy people across ages (dated by TCRdb to 2013 to 2016). Library method: 5' RACE. Sequenced using an Illumina HiSeq 2500. A second roughly 6 to 11 cycle PCR used a sample-barcoded 5' primer and a J-beta primer mix. The raw public reads went through TCRdb reprocessing: fastp at Q25, MiXCR clone calling, in-frame beta chains kept. When rows share a CDR3 protein, they turn into one entry using the most common DNA and genes. The sample profile shows about 1.8 million distinct CDR3 sequences; roughly 52% of them were found once. The top ten hold 2.1% of the sample. The sample taken for sequencing was blood. Receptors were obtained from a middle-aged woman in good health.

The chain recombines TRBV14 with TRBJ1-6; D remains unclear. V lost 2 bases, J lost 8 bases, and 16 bases lay in between. The germline CDR1 and CDR2 sequences are SGHDN and FVKESK. The CDR3 loop spans 16 amino acids. CDR3 loop: CASSQYHGPGDSPLHF. The CDR3 DNA sequence: TGTGCCAGCAGCCAATATCACGGTCCGGGAGATTCACCCCTCCACTTT.

The chain uses TRBV20-1 and TRBJ1-1; possibly TRBD1 for D (5 bases). V lost 2 bases and J lost 2, with 12 bases in between. CDR3 length: 14 residues. Germline V lookup: CDR1 DFQATT, CDR2 SNEGSKA (reference sequence). CDR3 residues: CSARWGRENTEAFF. For the CDR3, the DNA is TGCAGTGCTAGATGGGGGAGGGAAAACACTGAAGCTTTCTTT.

The gene calls are TRBV7-6 and TRBJ2-3; D call uncertain. The germline CDR1 and CDR2 sequences are SGHVS and FNYEAQ. The germline V and J ends were trimmed by 5 bases and 6 bases, with 12 bases remaining between them. The CDR3 extends over 13 amino acids. CDR3 DNA: TGTGCCAGCAGCCCCTCGCGTTTGGATACGCAGTATTTT. Translating it yields CASSPSRLDTQYF.

Note on this clonotype: One end of the junction varies from germline; a read error may be responsible. The V call is TRBV20-1, the J call TRBJ1-2; D call uncertain. This CDR3 is built from 11 residues. CDR1 is DFQATT, CDR2 SNEGSKA, per germline (reference sequence). The CDR3 loop is CSASRSSGNTF. DNA of the CDR3: TGCAGTGCTAGTAGGTCCAGTGGCAACACCTTC.

In this sample, this clonotype turned up a few times. The rearrangement joins TRBV4-2 to TRBJ2-6; no firm D call. Trimming pared 3 bases from V and 1 base from J, leaving 16 bases between. Germline V gene sequence: CDR1 LGHNA, CDR2 YNFKEQ. This CDR3 has 18 residues. CDR3 DNA sequence: TGTGCCAGCAGCCAGAGGACGGCCCAAGTTTCTGGGGCCAACGTCCTGACTTTC. This codes for CASSQRTAQVSGANVLTF.

The chain has TRBV7-8 and TRBJ2-3, with 11 bases that match TRBD2. CDR3 length: 18 residues. CDR1 is SGHVS and CDR2 is FQNEAQ in the germline V gene. Trimming removed 2 bases from V and 5 bases from J; junction bases left unmatched: 12. CDR3 DNA sequence: TGTGCCAGCAGCTTAATCGAAGGTAGCGGGGGGGCCTTAGATACGCAGTATTTT. Encoded protein: CASSLIEGSGGALDTQYF.

The rearrangement joins TRBV6-1 to TRBJ2-1, with 7 bases aligning to TRBD2. V was pared by 5 bases and J by 5 bases, with 12 bases of the junction left unmatched. The CDR3 has 16 amino acids. CDR1 and CDR2 (germline): MNHNS, SASEGT. CDR3 nucleotides: TGTGCCAGCAGTCCCCAAGCGGGAATAACTAACAATGAGCAGTTCTTC. Its translation is CASSPQAGITNNEQFF.

The sample holds a few counts of this clonotype. The genes are TRBV7-6 and TRBJ1-2; D remains unclear. The germline V gene encodes CDR1 SGHVS and CDR2 FNYEAQ. There are 13 residues in the CDR3. Trimming took off 0 bases at V and 8 bases at J, with 10 bases between the two ends. The DNA of the CDR3 is TGTGCCAGCAGCTTAGCAAAAGGAAGCGGCTACACCTTC. Its translation: CASSLAKGSGYTF.

Many counts were recorded for this clonotype. The CDR3 spells CASSPGDTEAFF. The CDR3 DNA sequence: TGTGCCAGCAGCCCAGGGGACACTGAAGCTTTCTTT. V is TRBV7-9 and J is TRBJ1-1, with D possibly matching TRBD1 (6 bases). The CDR3 length is 12 residues. In germline, CDR1 is SEHNR, CDR2 FQNEAQ (reference sequence). V lost 5 bases, J lost 3 bases, and 7 bases lay in between.

The J gene is TRBJ2-1, the V gene TRBV6-1; 14 bases are a match to TRBD2. The CDR3 runs to 18 residues. J was trimmed by 0 bases and V by 5 bases; bases with no gene match: 6. Germline assignment: CDR1 MNHNS and CDR2 SASEGT. This chain's CDR3 is CASSRPTSGGASYNEQFF. The CDR3 nucleotides read TGTGCCAGCAGTCGTCCGACTAGCGGGGGGGCCTCCTACAATGAGCAGTTCTTC.

This clonotype was seen just once. The chain joins TRBV5-4 to TRBJ2-5; tentative D call: TRBD2 (5 bases). The CDR3 has 13 residues. The germline V gene has CDR1 SGHNT and CDR2 YYREEE (reference sequence). With 5 bases removed from V and 2 bases from J, the gap between germline ends came to 10 bases. The CDR3 nucleotides are TGTGCCAGCAGAAGACTATTACAAGAGACCCAGTACTTC. This gives the protein CASRRLLQETQYF.

The chain carries TRBV7-2 and TRBJ1-2; D not resolved. Germline values: CDR1 SGHTA, CDR2 FQGNSA. This CDR3 region has 16 residues. V was cut by 1 base and J by 0 bases, with 12 bases left in between. CDR3 sequence reads: CASSLGAVETNYGYTF. CDR3 DNA sequence: TGTGCCAGCAGCTTAGGGGCGGTAGAGACTAACTATGGCTACACCTTC.

The V and J genes are TRBV25-1 and TRBJ2-7; D gene ambiguous. CDR1 MGHDK and CDR2 SYGVNS come from the germline V gene. V gave up 8 bases and J gave up 3 bases, with 8 bases separating them. This CDR3 is built from 11 residues. This chain's CDR3 is CASPQNYEQYF. CDR3 in DNA: TGTGCCAGCCCGCAAAACTACGAGCAGTACTTC.

Turning to this clonotype: A read error may account for a junction end that differs from germline. The V gene is TRBV4-3, the J gene TRBJ2-1; 8 nucleotides line up with TRBD2. CDR3 length: 16 residues. The germline gives CDR1 LGHNA, CDR2 YSLEER. The CDR3 nucleotides are TGCGCCGGCAGCCAAGATGTGCGGGGGGCGAACAATGAGCAGTTCTTC. Protein sequence: CAGSQDVRGANNEQFF.

This clonotype has more than one count but fewer than ten. This chain connects TRBV12-3 or TRBV12-4 to TRBJ1-2; no reliable D call. This CDR3 has 20 amino acids. The V end lost 6 bases, the J end lost 2 bases, and 31 bases lay between the germline ends. CDR3 sequence (DNA): TGTGCCAGCAGAAAACATCTAGGGCGGGCCCGGTCCACCCTCAACTATGGCTACACCTTC. Amino acids: CASRKHLGRARSTLNYGYTF.

The chain couples TRBV20-1 to TRBJ2-4; 14 positions agree with TRBD2. The J call may not be correct, given that the DNA end is closer to TRBJ2-7. Looked up from germline, CDR1 is DFQATT and CDR2 is SNEGSKA (reference sequence). The CDR3 sequence is 19 residues long. The CDR3: CSARNPLGLAGGKSYEQYF. The DNA of the CDR3 is TGCAGTGCTAGAAACCCCCTAGGACTAGCGGGGGGCAAGTCTTACGAGCAGTACTTC.

This clonotype was detected a few times. The gene calls are TRBV4-3 and TRBJ2-5; weak D call: TRBD2 (5 bases). CDR1 LGHNA and CDR2 YSLEER come from the germline V gene. This CDR3 region has 14 residues. V lost 0 bases to trimming and J lost 4 bases, with 9 bases between them. The CDR3 DNA is TGCGCCAGCAGCCAAGAACCCGGGGTAGAGACCCAGTACTTC. This codes for CASSQEPGVETQYF.